The 21 T cell receptor beta chains below come from one sample, sequenced in a study of T cell repertoires in cytomegalovirus infection. These receptors' targets are unknown. TCRdb called the reads again in MiXCR, with one record for every CDR3 protein. Here the sample spans about 110,000 distinct CDR3 sequences, around a tenth being singletons. The source material was PBMCs, sequenced either directly or after in vitro stimulation (not recorded which). All receptors derive from a human donor in good health (CMV status not recorded). Some clones in this sample may be carry-over from other donors' samples.

This clonotype was seen repeatedly, ten times or more. The rearrangement links TRBV7-8 to TRBJ2-4; no definite D call. This CDR3 has 16 amino acids. V lost 0 bases, J lost 0 bases, and 9 bases lay in between. The germline V gene encodes CDR1 SGHVS and CDR2 FQNEAQ. The CDR3 DNA is TGTGCCAGCAGCTTAGCAAATCCTCTAGCCAAAAACATTCAGTACTTC. Residues: CASSLANPLAKNIQYF.

This rearrangement joins TRBV29-1 to TRBJ2-7, with D possibly being TRBD1 or TRBD2 (5 bases each). Germline-derived CDR1 and CDR2 are SQVTM and ANQGSEA. Trimming shortened V by 4 bases and J by 6 bases, and 13 bases separated the two germline ends. This CDR3 is built from 12 residues. The CDR3: CSVAGDGGEQYF. The CDR3 DNA follows: TGCAGCGTTGCCGGGGATGGGGGCGAGCAGTACTTC.

The V and J genes are TRBV14 and TRBJ2-5; possibly TRBD1 for D (5 bases). The V gene lost 3 bases and the J gene lost 4 bases, with 12 bases spanning the gap. The V gene's germline CDR1 is SGHDN and CDR2 FVKESK. The CDR3 runs to 14 residues. This CDR3 is CASSHDSGRETQYF. DNA of the CDR3: TGTGCCAGCAGCCACGACAGTGGCCGAGAGACCCAGTACTTC.

A word on this clonotype: One base away lies a much larger clone, so this may be a sequencing read error. Here the CDR3 omits its conserved ending phenylalanine or tryptophan, so a read error is the likely source. Because the CDR3's place on the DNA is in doubt, the DNA is left out and the CDR3 is given as listed by TCRdb. This rearrangement joins TRBV7-2 to TRBJ2-1. The CDR3 numbers 11 amino acids, ends counted. CDR1 SGHTA and CDR2 FQGNSA come from the germline V gene. The CDR3 sequence is CASSLGGLFSY.

In this sample, this clonotype turned up many times. The chain is built from TRBV7-2 and TRBJ2-1; 8 positions agree with TRBD1. In germline, CDR1 is SGHTA, CDR2 FQGNSA. The V and J ends lost 6 bases and 3 bases, in that order; junction bases with no gene match: 13. This CDR3 has 17 residues. The CDR3 sequence: CASRRTSGTGVYNEQFF. CDR3 nucleotide sequence: TGTGCCAGCAGGCGGACTTCCGGGACAGGAGTCTACAATGAGCAGTTCTTC.

This chain joins TRBV9 and TRBJ2-7; D not resolved. Germline V gene sequence: CDR1 SGDLS, CDR2 YYNGEE. The CDR3 loop spans 14 amino acids. V gave up 6 bases and J gave up 5 bases, with 18 bases separating them. The DNA of the CDR3 is TGTGCCAGCAATAAAGGACCGCCGGGCGACGAGCAGTACTTC. This encodes CASNKGPPGDEQYF.

This chain joins TRBV28 and TRBJ2-6; D not resolved. V was cut by 0 bases and J by 4 bases, with 7 bases left in between. The CDR3 length is 15 residues. CDR1 is MDHEN and CDR2 is SYDVKM in the germline V gene. The CDR3 here is CASSLWERGANVLTF. The CDR3 bases are TGTGCCAGCAGTTTATGGGAGCGAGGGGCCAACGTCCTGACTTTC.

This clonotype was observed a handful of times. The V and J genes are TRBV5-1 and TRBJ2-7, with TRBD1 matching 8 bases. This CDR3 has 15 amino acids. The junction had 5 bases not matched to a gene; V was cut back by 3 bases and J by 0 bases. Looked up from germline, CDR1 is SGHRS and CDR2 is YFSETQ. The CDR3 DNA reads TGCGCCAGCAGCTCGACAGGGGACCTCTCCTACGAGCAGTACTTC. Protein sequence: CASSSTGDLSYEQYF.

This clonotype was picked up many times. This chain connects TRBV7-2 to TRBJ2-7, with D unclear. The CDR3 runs 14 residues. Germline CDR1 reads SGHTA; CDR2 reads FQGNSA. V lost 1 base and J 1 base, leaving 8 bases between the germline ends. The CDR3 loop reads CASSLESRSYEQYV. The CDR3 nucleotides are TGTGCCAGCAGCTTAGAAAGTAGGTCCTACGAGCAGTACGTC.

This chain links TRBV20-1 with TRBJ2-1, with 12 bases matching TRBD2. The junction had 6 bases not matched to a gene; V was cut back by 3 bases and J by 0 bases. This CDR3 comprises 17 residues. The V gene's germline CDR1 is DFQATT and CDR2 SNEGSKA (reference sequence). The CDR3 is CSARGRTSGDSYNEQFF. Written as DNA, the CDR3 is TGCAGTGCTAGGGGCCGGACTAGCGGGGACTCCTACAATGAGCAGTTCTTC.

Comments on this clonotype: This may stem from a read error, because a much larger clone lies one nucleotide away. V and J are TRBV7-2 and TRBJ2-7; D gene uncertain. Germline CDR1 reads SGHTA; CDR2 reads FQGNSA. CDR3 length: 11 amino acids. CDR3 in amino acids: CASSPAVEQCF. The CDR3 region has the DNA TGTGCCAGCAGCCCGGCAGTCGAGCAGTGCTTC.

This clonotype was detected many times. The chain recombines TRBV11-2 with TRBJ1-5; no definite D call. The germline gives CDR1 SGHAT, CDR2 FQNNGV. V dropped 4 bases and J dropped 7 bases, with 8 bases sitting between them. The CDR3 spans 12 residues. In DNA form, the CDR3 reads TGTGCCAGCAGCTCCGAAATGCAGCCCCAGCATTTT. It encodes CASSSEMQPQHF.

This clonotype has at least ten counts. The J gene is TRBJ1-2, the V gene TRBV7-2; tentative D call: TRBD1 (6 bases). This CDR3 region has 15 residues. Germline assignment: CDR1 SGHTA and CDR2 FQGNSA. The ends were cut back, 3 bases at V and 2 bases at J, with 13 bases in the middle. The CDR3 here is CASSFGQPPNYGYTF. For the CDR3, the DNA is TGTGCCAGCAGCTTCGGACAGCCACCCAACTATGGCTACACCTTC.

This clonotype was found many times. This chain uses TRBV28 with TRBJ2-3, with 9 bases that match TRBD2. The CDR3 extends over 18 amino acids. V shed 6 bases and J 0 bases; nucleotides not matched to a gene: 13. CDR1 is MDHEN and CDR2 is SYDVKM in the germline V gene. The CDR3 coding sequence is TGTGCCAGCAGCGAAGAAGCGGGAGGCACCCATAGCACAGATACGCAGTATTTT. Residues: CASSEEAGGTHSTDTQYF.

The chain combines TRBV4-1 with TRBJ2-3; 10 bases are shared with TRBD2. The germline V gene encodes CDR1 MGHRA and CDR2 YSYEKL. The ends lost 1 base at V and 5 bases at J; junction bases unmatched: 9. The CDR3 is 17 residues long. CDR3 DNA sequence: TGCGCCAGCAGCCAAGTCGATAGCGGGAGGTGGTTAGATACGCAGTATTTT. Protein: CASSQVDSGRWLDTQYF.

The chain recombines TRBV7-9 with TRBJ1-2; 10 bases are a match to TRBD1. The CDR3 has 18 residues. V was clipped by 1 base and J by 6 bases; unmatched bases: 14. Per germline, CDR1 SEHNR and CDR2 FQNEAQ (reference sequence). CDR3 protein: CASSLVGGQTGGKDGYTF. The CDR3 DNA sequence: TGTGCCAGCAGCTTAGTGGGGGGTCAGACAGGGGGCAAGGATGGCTACACCTTC.

This clonotype was seen ten or more times. V and J are TRBV7-2 and TRBJ2-7; D not resolved. This CDR3 has 13 amino acids. The V gene lost 5 bases and the J gene lost 7 bases, with 15 bases spanning the gap. Germline V gene lookup returns CDR1 SGHTA and CDR2 FQGNSA. The CDR3 region has the DNA TGTGCCAGCAGCGAAACTCTAGGTGGGGAGCAGTACGTC. The encoded protein is CASSETLGGEQYV.

This clonotype showed up just a few times. The chain couples TRBV27 to TRBJ1-6; D might be TRBD1 (6 bases). V was clipped by 5 bases and J by 0 bases, with 14 bases between them. The CDR3 runs 17 residues. The germline CDR1 and CDR2 sequences are MNHEY and SMNVEV (reference sequence). CDR3 in DNA: TGTGCCAGCAGTGATAGTCAGGGGAGCTCCTATAATTCACCCCTCCACTTT. This sequence encodes CASSDSQGSSYNSPLHF.

J is TRBJ2-7 and V is TRBV4-1; the D is unclear. CDR3 length equals 15 residues. V gave up 1 base and J gave up 3 bases, with 13 bases separating them. Per the germline V gene, CDR1 is MGHRA and CDR2 is YSYEKL. As DNA, the CDR3 is TGCGCCAGCAGCCAAGTCGGGCAGAGAGACTACGAGCAGTACTTC. It is translated as CASSQVGQRDYEQYF.

The rearrangement links TRBV10-1 to TRBJ2-1, with 7 bases lining up with TRBD1. Germline CDR1 reads WNHNN; CDR2 reads SYGVQD (reference sequence). V lost 6 bases to trimming and J lost 5 bases; unmatched junction nucleotides: 4. The CDR3 is made up of 13 amino acids. The CDR3 coding sequence is TGCGCCAGCAGAAGGGACAGAGACAATGAGCAGTTCTTC. It encodes CASRRDRDNEQFF.

This clonotype was counted at least ten times. V usage is TRBV7-9 and J usage is TRBJ2-3, with D possibly TRBD2 on 5 matching bases. This CDR3 is 14 amino acids long. The germline CDR1 and CDR2 sequences are SEHNR and FQNEAQ (reference sequence). V lost 3 bases, J lost 2 bases, and 9 bases lay in between. The CDR3 region is CASSLEATTDTQYF. Here the CDR3 DNA reads TGTGCCAGCAGCTTGGAGGCGACCACAGATACGCAGTATTTT.